These 17 T cell receptor beta chains were sequenced from one sample in a study of blood T cell repertoires in COVID-19. Sequencing used immunoSEQ multiplex PCR; TCRdb keeps in-frame clones, though not all of them. The table includes some 300,000 clones, roughly 89% detected once. Sequencing was carried out using PBMCs or T cells enriched from blood (not recorded which). These TCRs come from a woman aged 50 to 60 who had been exposed to COVID-19.

This clone was seen only once. V is TRBV5-5 and J is TRBJ2-7; 10 positions agree with TRBD1. This CDR3 is 16 amino acids long. Trimming cost V 0 bases and J 3 bases; bases outside gene matches: 6. Germline lookup yields CDR1 SGHKS and CDR2 YYEKEE (reference sequence). Written as DNA, the CDR3 is TGTGCCAGCAGCTTGGTGGAGACAGGGGGCTTCTACGAGCAGTACTTC. Its translation: CASSLVETGGFYEQYF.

The rearrangement links TRBV4-1 to TRBJ2-5; 10 bases agree with TRBD1. The trim removed 3 bases at V and 3 bases at J, leaving 7 bases unmatched. The germline V gene has CDR1 MGHRA and CDR2 YSYEKL. The CDR3 totals 16 residues. The CDR3 coding sequence is TGCGCCAGCAGCCAGGGGACAGGGGAAACAAAAGAGACCCAGTACTTC. This codes for CASSQGTGETKETQYF.

The chain links TRBV28 to TRBJ1-2, with D possibly matching TRBD1 (6 bases). Trimming cost V 10 bases and J 8 bases, with 17 bases left between them. The CDR3 loop spans 12 amino acids. The germline CDR1 and CDR2 sequences are MDHEN and SYDVKM. CDR3 in DNA: TGTGCCATTCCGGCGGGGGCGGGAGGCTACACCTTC. The encoded protein is CAIPAGAGGYTF.

This chain joins TRBV30 and TRBJ1-1, with D possibly being TRBD1 (6 bases). The V and J ends lost 3 bases and 0 bases respectively, with 20 bases between them. CDR1 and CDR2 (germline): GTSNPN, SVGIG (reference sequence). This CDR3 has 17 amino acids. The CDR3 region has the DNA TGTGCCTGGAGACCCGGGAGGAGGGGGGCGGTGAACACTGAAGCTTTCTTT. It specifies CAWRPGRRGAVNTEAFF.

CDR3 sequence (DNA): TGTGCCAGCAGTTTATCAGGACAGCCCTACAATGAGCAGTTCTTC. Its protein product is CASSLSGQPYNEQFF. V is TRBV27 and J is TRBJ2-1; a weak D match, TRBD1 (6 bases). V lost 0 bases and J 2 bases, leaving 8 bases between the germline ends. Germline CDR1 is MNHEY and CDR2 is SMNVEV (reference sequence). This CDR3 spans 15 amino acids.

The rearrangement uses TRBV25-1 and TRBJ2-1, with 8 positions matching TRBD1. Germline V gene sequence: CDR1 MGHDK, CDR2 SYGVNS. The junction had 10 bases not matched to a gene; V was cut back by 8 bases and J by 4 bases. The length of the CDR3 is 15 residues. This CDR3 is CASGGAGQVYNEQFF. The CDR3 nucleotides are TGTGCCAGCGGCGGTGCGGGACAGGTTTACAATGAGCAGTTCTTC.

The chain uses TRBV3-1 (or the pseudogene TRBV3-2) and TRBJ1-2, with 7 bases matching TRBD1. CDR1 is LGHDT and CDR2 is YNNKEL in the germline V gene (reference sequence). The CDR3 has 15 amino acids. With 1 base clipped from V and 7 bases from J, the junction kept 9 bases outside the gene matches. CDR3 DNA: TGTGCCAGCAGCCAAGCTAGGACAGGTCTTTTTGGCTACACCTTC. Protein sequence: CASSQARTGLFGYTF.

The chain combines TRBV5-1 with TRBJ2-6, with 11 bases identical to TRBD1. V trimming: 1 base; J trimming: 1 base; junction bases outside the gene matches: 10. Germline CDR1 reads SGHRS; CDR2 reads YFSETQ. This CDR3 has 20 residues. This CDR3 is CASSLIGGQGAGSGANVLTF. Here the CDR3 DNA reads TGCGCCAGCAGCTTGATCGGCGGACAGGGGGCGGGTTCTGGGGCCAACGTCCTGACTTTC.

The chain carries TRBV5-8 and TRBJ1-5; D may be TRBD1 (6 bases). V was clipped by 5 bases and J by 6 bases, with 27 bases between them. Germline V gene lookup returns CDR1 SGHTS and CDR2 YDEGEE. CDR3 length: 18 residues. Here the CDR3 reads CASSPTGRGPVGGQPQHF. The CDR3 coding sequence is TGTGCCAGCAGTCCTACAGGGCGAGGACCGGTTGGTGGTCAGCCCCAGCATTTT.

This clone has more than one count but fewer than ten. The V and J genes are TRBV9 and TRBJ2-1, with TRBD2 as a possible D gene (6 bases). This CDR3 has 14 residues. Trimming removed 1 base from V and 7 bases from J, with 12 bases in between. Germline lookup yields CDR1 SGDLS and CDR2 YYNGEE. CDR3 sequence: CASSVRLGTNEQFF. CDR3 in DNA: TGTGCCAGCAGCGTAAGACTAGGGACGAATGAGCAGTTCTTC.

The J gene is TRBJ2-1, the V gene TRBV19, with D maybe TRBD2 (6 bases). Trimming shortened V by 6 bases and J by 15 bases, and 21 bases separated the two germline ends. CDR1 is LNHDA and CDR2 is SQIVND in the germline V gene (reference sequence). CDR3 length: 13 residues. The CDR3: CASSTSGVVNPFF. CDR3 coding DNA: TGTGCCAGTAGCACATCGGGGGTGGTTAATCCGTTCTTC. The variable domain in full, with the rest retrieved from reference TRBV19 and TRBJ2-1, is DGGITQSPKYLFRKEGQNVTLSCEQNLNHDAMYWYRQDPGQGLRLIYYSQIVNDFQKGDIAEGYSVSREKKESFPLTVTSAQKNPTAFYLCASSTSGVVNPFFGPGTRLTVL.

The sample holds one count of this clone. The rearrangement links TRBV9 to TRBJ1-6, with TRBD1 matching over 8 bases. Germline values: CDR1 SGDLS, CDR2 YYNGEE. The CDR3 spans 14 residues. V was clipped by 0 bases and J by 10 bases; unmatched bases: 3. Here the CDR3 reads CASSVGQGKSPLHF. In DNA form, the CDR3 reads TGTGCCAGCAGCGTAGGACAGGGGAAGTCACCCCTCCACTTT.

This chain links TRBV4-1 with TRBJ1-6, with 7 bases fitting TRBD1. The germline V gene encodes CDR1 MGHRA and CDR2 YSYEKL. This CDR3 has 16 amino acids. V lost 2 bases to trimming and J lost 9 bases; unmatched junction nucleotides: 10. The CDR3 DNA is TGCGCCAGCAGCCAACCCGACAGGGAGAGGACTTCACCCCTCCACTTT. Its translation is CASSQPDRERTSPLHF.

V and J are TRBV24-1 and TRBJ2-5; D is possibly TRBD1 (6 bases). Germline V lookup: CDR1 KGHDR, CDR2 SFDVKD. Trimming left V 4 bases short and J 4 bases short, with 18 bases between. This CDR3 comprises 16 residues. The CDR3, as DNA: TGTGCCACCAGTGACCCATCCCCTGACAGGAGAGAGACCCAGTACTTC. Translated, it gives CATSDPSPDRRETQYF.

The V gene is TRBV19, the J gene TRBJ1-2; a weak D match, TRBD1 (6 bases). From germline, CDR1 is LNHDA and CDR2 SQIVND (reference sequence). V was shortened by 5 bases and J by 2 bases, with 15 bases between the two germline ends. The CDR3 is 15 amino acids. CDR3 nucleotides: TGTGCCAGTAGTTCCCCGGGACACTTAAACTATGGCTACACCTTC. Translation gives CASSSPGHLNYGYTF.

The chain employs TRBV7-2 and TRBJ2-2; D is perhaps TRBD2 (5 bases). Trimming stripped 1 base from V and 7 bases from J, with 7 bases between. CDR3 length: 13 amino acids. Germline-derived CDR1 and CDR2 are SGHTA and FQGNSA. Here the CDR3 DNA reads TGTGCCAGCAGCTTAGTCCGGGGCGGGGAGCTGTTTTTT. This encodes CASSLVRGGELFF.

The chain recombines TRBV4-1 with TRBJ1-1; TRBD1 is a possible D gene (5 bases). The CDR3 is made up of 15 amino acids. Germline CDR1 MGHRA, CDR2 YSYEKL. V lost 0 bases to trimming and J lost 4 bases, with 12 bases between them. The DNA of the CDR3 is TGCGCCAGCAGCCAAGATAGTAGGGGTGGCACTGAAGCTTTCTTT. It yields the protein CASSQDSRGGTEAFF.